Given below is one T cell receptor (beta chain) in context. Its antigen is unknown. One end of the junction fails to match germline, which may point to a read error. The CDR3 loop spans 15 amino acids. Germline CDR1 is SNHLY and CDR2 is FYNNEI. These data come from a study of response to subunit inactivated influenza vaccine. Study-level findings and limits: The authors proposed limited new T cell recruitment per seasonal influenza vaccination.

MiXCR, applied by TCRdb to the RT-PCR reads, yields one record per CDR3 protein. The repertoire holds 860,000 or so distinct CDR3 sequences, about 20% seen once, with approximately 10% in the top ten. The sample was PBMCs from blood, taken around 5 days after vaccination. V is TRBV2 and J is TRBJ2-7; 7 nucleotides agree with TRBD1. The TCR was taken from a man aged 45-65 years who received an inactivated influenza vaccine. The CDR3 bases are TGTGCCAGCAGTGAAATAGGGACCTCCCGGGACAGAATCTTGTTC. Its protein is CASSEIGTSRDRILF. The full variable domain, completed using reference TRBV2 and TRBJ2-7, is EPEVTQTPSHQVTQMGQEVILRCVPISNHLYFYWYRQILGQKVEFLVSFYNNEISEKSEIFDDQFSVERPDGSNFTLKIRSTKLEDSAMYFCASSEIGTSRDRILFGPGTRLTVT.